The following is a TCR beta chain sequence with its context. Its target is unknown. The germline V gene has CDR1 SGHNT and CDR2 YYREEE (reference sequence). The CDR3 covers 13 residues. Between the trimmed V and J ends, which lost 4 bases and 4 bases, there was a span of 10 bases. Clones were read by immunoSEQ multiplex PCR, and TCRdb kept only the in-frame ones, dropping some. The repertoire holds 200,000 or so clones, 90% to 95% seen once, with roughly 10% in the top ten. This sample stems from a study of T cell responses to AZD1222 COVID-19 vaccine. Overall study results and limits: White British people made up most donors, females outnumbered males, and clonal diversity was possibly underestimated.

The chain is built from TRBV5-4 and TRBJ2-3, with D possibly TRBD2 on 6 matching bases. Sample: peripheral blood, taken on day 0 of AZD1222 vaccination. This TCR was recovered from an adult in good health. CDR3 nucleotides: TGTGCCAGCAGCGGGACTGGGGCAGATACGCAGTATTTT. Its translation: CASSGTGADTQYF.